A selection of T cell receptor beta chains follows, all from one sample in a study of blood T cells in healthy people across ages. Using its own MiXCR run on the 5' RACE reads, TCRdb lists one record per CDR3 protein. In the table there are 700,000 to 800,000 distinct CDR3 sequences, around 46% of which are singletons. The sample comprised blood. All receptors come from a woman aged 55-70 years in good health. Both conserved end residues are part of each CDR3. The order of the fields is V gene, clone size, D gene, J gene, CDR3 protein, CDR3 DNA. D genes are given only for firm matches. Clone size, where shown, is once, few, many, or a class for clones that have expanded.

TRBV5-4	-	TRBD2	TRBJ2-1	CASSLLAGVSEQFF	TGTGCCAGCAGTCTCCTAGCGGGAGTTAGTGAGCAGTTCTTC
TRBV6-1	few	TRBD2	TRBJ2-7	CASSEFSGTDEQYF	TGTGCCAGCAGTGAATTTAGCGGGACGGACGAGCAGTACTTC
TRBV25-1	-	TRBD1	TRBJ2-3	CASSEQGAGSPLGADTQYF	TGTGCCAGCAGTGAACAGGGGGCGGGGAGCCCCTTAGGGGCAGATACGCAGTATTTT
TRBV20-1	few	-	TRBJ2-1	CSARDQTGANYNEQFF	TGCAGTGCTAGAGATCAAACGGGGGCAAACTACAATGAGCAGTTCTTC
TRBV20-1	many	TRBD2	TRBJ2-3	CSATKGGRTDTQYF	TGCAGTGCTACTAAGGGCGGGAGGACAGATACGCAGTATTTT
TRBV20-1	-	-	TRBJ2-7	CSARENSYEQYF	TGCAGTGCTAGGGAAAACTCCTACGAGCAGTACTTC
TRBV9	-	-	TRBJ1-4	CASSALNEKLFF	TGTGCCAGCAGCGCTCTTAATGAAAAACTGTTTTTT
TRBV20-1	-	-	TRBJ1-2	CSARQTSNYGYTF	TGCAGTGCTAGGCAGACGTCAAACTATGGCTACACCTTC
TRBV6-5	-	TRBD1	TRBJ2-7	CASSYSRGRGLDEQYF	TGTGCCAGCAGTTACTCACGGGGCAGGGGGCTCGACGAGCAGTACTTC
TRBV20-1	-	-	TRBJ2-1	CSASGSPINEQFF	TGCAGTGCTAGCGGGAGTCCAATCAATGAGCAGTTCTTC
TRBV10-3	-	-	TRBJ2-7	CAIRASGTSSYEQYF	TGTGCCATCCGAGCCTCCGGGACATCATCCTACGAGCAGTACTTC
TRBV2	-	TRBD1	TRBJ1-6	CASRGQGVSPLHF	TGTGCCAGCAGAGGACAGGGAGTTTCACCCCTCCACTTT
TRBV10-3	-	TRBD2	TRBJ2-7	CAIATSGGYEQYF	TGTGCCATCGCGACTAGCGGGGGCTACGAGCAGTACTTC
TRBV7-2	few	TRBD2	TRBJ2-3	CASSSSGRIDTQYF	TGTGCCAGCAGTTCAAGCGGGAGGATAGATACGCAGTATTTT
TRBV5-1	few	TRBD1	TRBJ2-4	CASSGTGGSNIQYF	TGCGCCAGCTCCGGGACAGGGGGCTCAAACATTCAGTACTTC
TRBV7-7	-	TRBD1	TRBJ2-5	CASSFQRTGKETQYF	TGTGCCAGCAGCTTCCAAAGGACAGGGAAAGAGACCCAGTACTTC
TRBV7-9	-	TRBD2	TRBJ2-1	CASSSTSGGPYNEQFF	TGTGCCAGCAGTTCAACTAGCGGGGGCCCCTACAATGAGCAGTTCTTC
TRBV7-9	-	TRBD2	TRBJ2-5	CASRGGLGQETQYF	TGTGCCAGCAGAGGGGGACTAGGCCAAGAGACCCAGTACTTC
TRBV4-2	many	TRBD2	TRBJ2-7	CASSQAGTSGGSAYEQYF	TGTGCCAGCAGCCAGGCCGGGACTAGCGGGGGTTCCGCCTACGAGCAGTACTTC
TRBV4-2	few	-	TRBJ2-2	CASSQGVRGGGAGELFF	TGTGCCAGCAGCCAAGGGGTTCGCGGGGGCGGCGCCGGGGAGCTGTTTTTT